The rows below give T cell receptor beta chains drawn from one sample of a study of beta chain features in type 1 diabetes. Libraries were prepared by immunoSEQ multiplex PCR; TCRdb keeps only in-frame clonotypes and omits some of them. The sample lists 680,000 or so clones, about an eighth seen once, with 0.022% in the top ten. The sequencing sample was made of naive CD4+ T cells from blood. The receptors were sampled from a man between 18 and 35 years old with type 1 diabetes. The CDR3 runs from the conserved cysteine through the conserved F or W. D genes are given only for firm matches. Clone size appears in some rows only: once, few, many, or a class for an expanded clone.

TGTGCCAGCGGCCCGGGGGGAAACACCGGGGAGCTGTTTTTT | CASGPGGNTGELFF | TRBV25-1 | TRBD2 | TRBJ2-2 | few
TGTGCCACCAGCAGAGAGCCAGGTACGCAAGAGACCCAGTACTTC | CATSREPGTQETQYF | TRBV15 | NA | TRBJ2-5 | NA
TGTCCCAAGCCTCCGACGGGGCATAATTCACCCCTCCACTTT | CPKPPTGHNSPLHF | TRBV6-5 | NA | TRBJ1-6 | NA
TGCGCCAGCTCTGGAACCGGGACTAGCGGGTTTTACAATGAGCAGTTCTTC | CASSGTGTSGFYNEQFF | TRBV5-1 | TRBD2 | TRBJ2-1 | few
TGTGCCAGCGGGAGGCACTACGAGCAGTACTTC | CASGRHYEQYF | TRBV28 | NA | TRBJ2-7 | once
TGTGCCAGCAGTGAAGGGTCCCCCAAATTAGACGAAGGCTACACCTTC | CASSEGSPKLDEGYTF | TRBV25-1 | NA | TRBJ1-2 | NA
TGTGCCAGCAGCGCGACAGGGGGGATGAACACTGAAGCTTTCTTT | CASSATGGMNTEAFF | TRBV9 | TRBD1 | TRBJ1-1 | NA
TGTGCCAGCAGCCCATTGGGCACTGAAGCTTTCTTT | CASSPLGTEAFF | TRBV28 | NA | TRBJ1-1 | NA
TGTGCCAGCAGCGCACAGGGGAACACTGAAGCTTTCTTT | CASSAQGNTEAFF | TRBV7-3 | NA | TRBJ1-1 | few
TGTGCCACCAGCAGAGATACAGGGGCCGGCTACGAGCAGTACTTC | CATSRDTGAGYEQYF | TRBV15 | TRBD1 | TRBJ2-7 | NA
TGCGCCAGCAGCCTCGACAGGGGGAGTCAGCCCCAGCATTTT | CASSLDRGSQPQHF | TRBV5-1 | TRBD1 | TRBJ1-5 | NA
TGTGCCGGACGCTACCACCAGAACACTGAAGCTTTCTTT | CAGRYHQNTEAFF | TRBV6-1 | NA | TRBJ1-1 | NA
TGTGCCAGCTCACCACTAGAAGAAACTGAAGCTTTCTTT | CASSPLEETEAFF | TRBV18 | NA | TRBJ1-1 | NA
TGTGCCAGCAGCTTAGGGACAAACGCTAATGAAAAACTGTTTTTT | CASSLGTNANEKLFF | TRBV7-9 | NA | TRBJ1-4 | NA
TGTGCCTGGAGTGTTCGGGGAAGGAATGGCTACACCTTC | CAWSVRGRNGYTF | TRBV30 | NA | TRBJ1-2 | few
TGTGCCAGCAGCTTCGGGACACAGGTTGGTGAGCAGTTCTTC | CASSFGTQVGEQFF | TRBV7-9 | NA | TRBJ2-1 | many
TGCGCCAGCAGCTTGGAAGGAGCTAATCAGCCCCAGCATTTT | CASSLEGANQPQHF | TRBV5-1 | NA | TRBJ1-5 | NA
TGTGCCAGCAGTTTATGGCCGGGGAGCTCCTACGAGCAGTACTTC | CASSLWPGSSYEQYF | TRBV28 | NA | TRBJ2-7 | NA
TGTGCCAGCAGCCGACAGGGTCCCAATCAGCCCCAGCATTTT | CASSRQGPNQPQHF | TRBV5-4 | TRBD1 | TRBJ1-5 | NA
TGTGCCAGCAGTGCAAGCGGGGACTCCTACAATGAGCAGTTCTTC | CASSASGDSYNEQFF | TRBV6-1 | TRBD2 | TRBJ2-1 | few
TGTGCCATCAGAGGGGCGGGACAGGGCGTACTGCAGTACTTC | CAIRGAGQGVLQYF | TRBV10-3 | TRBD1 | TRBJ2-7 | NA
TGTGCCAGCCGGGACTATAATTCACCCCTCCACTTT | CASRDYNSPLHF | TRBV10-3 | NA | TRBJ1-6 | NA
TGCGCCAGCAGCGCCTCAGGGTACGAGCAGTACTTC | CASSASGYEQYF | TRBV5-1 | NA | TRBJ2-7 | NA
TGTGCCAGCAGCTTGGGCGCCGGGACAGCTGAAGCTTTCTTT | CASSLGAGTAEAFF | TRBV13 | TRBD1 | TRBJ1-1 | NA
TGTGCCTGGAGTGTAATTGGACAGCCCTACGAGCAGTACTTC | CAWSVIGQPYEQYF | TRBV30 | NA | TRBJ2-7 | few
TGTGCCAGCCAGCGGGGAACTAATTCACCCCTCCACTTT | CASQRGTNSPLHF | TRBV6-5 | NA | TRBJ1-6 | NA
TGTGCCAGCAGTCGGGACAGGGGAGGAAACACCATATATTTT | CASSRDRGGNTIYF | TRBV6-5 | TRBD1 | TRBJ1-3 | NA
TGTGCCAGCAAACAGGGGGCTTCACCCCTCCACTTT | CASKQGASPLHF | TRBV28 | TRBD1 | TRBJ1-6 | NA
TGTGCCAGCAGCTTAGGGGGTGGCTACACCTTC | CASSLGGGYTF | TRBV7-2 | NA | TRBJ1-2 | NA
TGTGCCAGCAGCTTAGACAGGGGAGGCGAGACCCAGTACTTC | CASSLDRGGETQYF | TRBV7-2 | NA | TRBJ2-5 | NA
TGTGCCAGTCAGAGGTTCTACGAGCAGTACTTC | CASQRFYEQYF | TRBV5-6 | NA | TRBJ2-7 | few
TGCAGCGTTGAGGGACAGCCGAACACTGAAGCTTTCTTT | CSVEGQPNTEAFF | TRBV29-1 | TRBD1 | TRBJ1-1 | few
TGTGCCAGCAGCTTAAACCCACAGGGGGCAGGAACCGGGGAGCTGTTTTTT | CASSLNPQGAGTGELFF | TRBV7-3 | TRBD1 | TRBJ2-2 | few
TGTGCCAGCTCACCGGGTTCCACTTTTAGCAATCAGCCCCAGCATTTT | CASSPGSTFSNQPQHF | TRBV18 | NA | TRBJ1-5 | NA
TGCAGCGCGGGGACAGGGGGCATTGAAGCTTTCTTT | CSAGTGGIEAFF | TRBV29-1 | TRBD1 | TRBJ1-1 | few
TGTGCCAGCAGCGTAGTCCCGGGGGGCGGAAACACCATATATTTT | CASSVVPGGGNTIYF | TRBV9 | NA | TRBJ1-3 | few